The 29 T cell receptor beta chains presented below share a single source sample, sequenced in a study of control samples from healthy donors and cancer patients (dated by TCRdb to about 2020). Receptors were amplified or captured by the immunoSEQ multiplex PCR assay. TCRdb provides this immuneACCESS table in a form limited to in-frame rearrangements. Some clones are lacking; in checked studies, under half of them reflect an unresolved V gene, and why the rest are absent is not known. In all, the sample holds about 110,000 clones, and around 89% of those were seen once. About 3.7% of the sample goes to the ten largest clones. What was sequenced was PBMCs. The receptors shown here come from a woman in her sixties or seventies with lung cancer.

J is TRBJ2-1 and V is TRBV7-2; 12 nucleotides line up with TRBD2. Trimming cost V 5 bases and J 4 bases; bases outside gene matches: 3. Germline-derived CDR1 and CDR2 are SGHTA and FQGNSA. This CDR3 is 15 amino acids long. CDR3 DNA sequence: TGTGCCAGCAGCACTAGCGGGGGGCTTTACAATGAGCAGTTCTTC. This encodes CASSTSGGLYNEQFF.

The V and J genes are TRBV3-1 (or the pseudogene TRBV3-2) and TRBJ1-6, with D hard to call. CDR1 and CDR2 (germline): LGHDT, YNNKEL (reference sequence). Trimming pared 4 bases from V and 2 bases from J, leaving 12 bases between. The CDR3 consists of 16 residues. In DNA form, the CDR3 reads TGTGCCAGCAGCCCATTTGGAGGAACCTATAATTCACCCCTCCACTTT. It encodes CASSPFGGTYNSPLHF.

V usage is TRBV5-1 and J usage is TRBJ1-1; TRBD1 agrees at 8 bases. The CDR3 runs 14 residues. Germline trimming cut 7 bases from V and 4 bases from J; bases unmatched to any gene: 9. Germline CDR1 SGHRS, CDR2 YFSETQ. In DNA, the CDR3 is TGCGCCAGCGGCCCAGGGGGCTTGAGCACTGAAGCTTTCTTT. Residues: CASGPGGLSTEAFF.

The chain joins TRBV7-2 to TRBJ2-7, with a tentative D call TRBD2 (6 bases). V shed 3 bases and J shed 6 bases, with 15 bases lying between them. The CDR3 runs 14 residues. CDR1 is SGHTA and CDR2 is FQGNSA in the germline V gene. The CDR3 nucleotides are TGTGCCAGCAGCTTCGGCGGGGCCAGCCCCGAGCAGTACTTC. As protein: CASSFGGASPEQYF. The full variable domain, with the rest looked up from reference TRBV7-2 and TRBJ2-7, is GAGVSQSPSNKVTEKGKDVELRCDPISGHTALYWYRQSLGQGLEFLIYFQGNSAPDKSGLPSDRFSAERTGGSVSTLTIQRTQQEDSAVYLCASSFGGASPEQYFGPGTRLTVT.

This sequence joins TRBV30 and TRBJ2-1, with 9 bases fitting TRBD2. V lost 1 base, J lost 8 bases, and 12 bases stayed unmatched. Germline CDR1 is GTSNPN and CDR2 is SVGIG (reference sequence). The CDR3 has 16 residues. CDR3 sequence reads: CAWSDPGTSFWDEQFF. As DNA, the CDR3 is TGTGCCTGGAGTGACCCCGGGACTAGCTTCTGGGATGAGCAGTTCTTC.

The chain joins TRBV4-3 to TRBJ2-2; D not resolved. CDR1 is LGHNA, CDR2 YSLEER, per germline. Trimming took 0 bases from V and 4 from J, leaving 12 bases between them. CDR3 length: 16 residues. CDR3 in amino acids: CASSQEPPGTTGELFF. In nucleotides, the CDR3 is TGCGCCAGCAGCCAAGAACCTCCAGGAACCACCGGGGAGCTGTTTTTT.

The chain uses TRBV11-2 and TRBJ1-4, with 8 bases that match TRBD1. The CDR3 loop spans 14 amino acids. V was clipped by 7 bases and J by 5 bases; unmatched bases: 6. Germline V CDR1 and CDR2: SGHAT, FQNNGV. The CDR3 DNA sequence: TGTGCCAGCAATCCGGGACAGGACAATGAAAAACTGTTTTTT. Translated, it gives CASNPGQDNEKLFF.

The CDR3 DNA reads as TGTGCCAGCAGTGAGGACCGGGACAGGGAGCAGTACTTC. Protein product: CASSEDRDREQYF. The J gene is TRBJ2-7, the V gene TRBV6-1, with 8 bases matching TRBD1. The germline CDR1 and CDR2 sequences are MNHNS and SASEGT. This CDR3 region has 13 residues. The junction had 5 bases not matched to a gene; V was cut back by 3 bases and J by 7 bases.

This chain connects TRBV5-1 to TRBJ1-4; D might be TRBD1 (6 bases). Germline CDR1 is SGHRS and CDR2 is YFSETQ. V lost 7 bases and J lost 5, with 12 bases in between. This CDR3 spans 13 amino acids. As DNA, the CDR3 is TGCGCCAGCGGCTCAGGGGTAAATGAAAAACTGTTTTTT. This translates into CASGSGVNEKLFF.

The chain carries TRBV12-3 or TRBV12-4 and TRBJ1-1; D is uncertain. The length of the CDR3 is 13 residues. The V end was cut by 3 bases, the J end by 1 base, with 6 bases between. The CDR3 DNA is TGTGCCAGCAGTTTTTACCCGAACACTGAAGCTTTCTTT. This gives the protein CASSFYPNTEAFF.

The rearrangement links TRBV9 to TRBJ1-4; the D is unclear. Trimming pared 0 bases from V and 8 bases from J, leaving 11 bases between. The CDR3 is 14 residues long. Germline CDR1 and CDR2: SGDLS and YYNGEE. The DNA for the CDR3 is TGTGCCAGCAGCGTAGAGAAAACCGCCGAAAAACTGTTTTTT. It codes for CASSVEKTAEKLFF.

The J gene is TRBJ2-2, the V gene TRBV9, with D possibly TRBD2 on 5 matching bases. With 1 base removed from V and 0 bases from J, the gap between germline ends came to 13 bases. The CDR3 consists of 17 residues. Germline V CDR1 and CDR2: SGDLS, YYNGEE. The CDR3, as DNA: TGTGCCAGCAGCGTATCTATCCCACTAGCGAACACCGGGGAGCTGTTTTTT. This translates into CASSVSIPLANTGELFF.

The chain combines TRBV6-5 with TRBJ2-6; D tentatively reads TRBD1 or TRBD2 (5 bases each). V lost 4 bases, J lost 9 bases, and 10 bases lay in between. Looked up from germline, CDR1 is MNHEY and CDR2 is SVGAGI. This CDR3 contains 13 residues. The CDR3, as DNA: TGTGCCAGCAGTTTGGGACGCCTCAACGTCCTGACTTTC. Its translation is CASSLGRLNVLTF.

This clone has only a few counts. The chain uses TRBV7-3 and TRBJ1-2, with TRBD1 identical over 9 bases. CDR1 and CDR2 from the germline V gene are SGHTA and FQGTGA. This CDR3 comprises 13 residues. Unmatched junction bases numbered 5, after V lost 5 bases and J lost 7 bases. The CDR3 DNA sequence: TGTGCCAGCAGCGCGGACAGGGGAGGTGGCTACACCTTC. This gives the protein CASSADRGGGYTF.

The V gene is TRBV24-1, the J gene TRBJ1-2; TRBD1 agrees at 7 bases. The length of the CDR3 is 13 residues. After removal of 5 bases from V and 8 bases from J, the junction contained 7 bases not matched to a gene. Per the germline V gene, CDR1 is KGHDR and CDR2 is SFDVKD. The CDR3 loop is CATSGQGVGGYTF. Here the CDR3 DNA reads TGTGCCACCAGTGGGCAGGGGGTTGGGGGCTACACCTTC.

V is TRBV7-8 and J is TRBJ1-1; 7 nucleotides align to TRBD1. The CDR3 is 15 amino acids. V trimming: 1 base; J trimming: 3 bases; junction bases outside the gene matches: 5. Germline V lookup: CDR1 SGHVS, CDR2 FQNEAQ. The CDR3 here is CASSLGDRPYTEAFF. CDR3 sequence (DNA): TGTGCCAGCAGCTTAGGGGACAGACCGTACACTGAAGCTTTCTTT.

The genes are TRBV7-3 and TRBJ2-2; D is unclear. V was clipped by 5 bases and J by 2 bases, with 9 bases between them. Germline CDR1 and CDR2: SGHTA and FQGTGA. The CDR3 extends over 14 amino acids. CDR3 nucleotide sequence: TGTGCCAGCAGCCCTACCGCTAACACCGGGGAGCTGTTTTTT. Protein: CASSPTANTGELFF.

CDR3 DNA: TGTGCCATCAGTCAAACTAGCGGTGTGCAAGAGACCCAGTACTTC. Translated, it gives CAISQTSGVQETQYF. This chain joins TRBV10-3 and TRBJ2-5; 8 nucleotides align to TRBD2. Germline CDR1 is ENHRY and CDR2 is SYGVKD. After removal of 5 bases from V and 2 bases from J, the junction contained 7 bases not matched to a gene. This CDR3 region has 15 residues.

The chain links TRBV9 to TRBJ1-6; 7 positions agree with TRBD1. The CDR3 extends over 17 amino acids. The germline V gene encodes CDR1 SGDLS and CDR2 YYNGEE. V lost 0 bases and J lost 8; bases outside the gene matches: 11. CDR3 sequence (DNA): TGTGCCAGCAGCGTAGGCCCTTTACAGGGGCCCGATTCACCCCTCCACTTT. Translation: CASSVGPLQGPDSPLHF.

A few counts support this clone. J is TRBJ1-2 and V is TRBV7-2, with D perhaps TRBD1 (6 bases). The germline V gene encodes CDR1 SGHTA and CDR2 FQGNSA. V was pared by 0 bases and J by 8 bases, with 19 bases between. This CDR3 is 16 amino acids long. CDR3 DNA sequence: TGTGCCAGCAGCTTAGCCAGGGCCCGAGGGGGAAACGGCTACACCTTC. Protein product: CASSLARARGGNGYTF.

The chain recombines TRBV18 with TRBJ2-7; possibly TRBD1 for D (6 bases). This CDR3 contains 14 residues. V gave up 4 bases and J gave up 5 bases, with 15 bases separating them. Germline V gives CDR1 KGHSH, CDR2 LQKENI. The CDR3: CASSLELRQDEQYF. In DNA form, the CDR3 reads TGTGCCAGCTCACTGGAGCTGCGACAGGACGAGCAGTACTTC.

The rearrangement uses TRBV29-1 and TRBJ1-3; possible D gene TRBD1, 6 bases. V dropped 6 bases and J dropped 1 base, with 16 bases sitting between them. The CDR3 consists of 15 residues. The germline V gene encodes CDR1 SQVTM and CDR2 ANQGSEA. The CDR3 region is CSVASGTFSGNTIYF. The CDR3, as DNA: TGCAGCGTAGCCTCCGGGACATTTTCTGGAAACACCATATATTTT.

The V gene is TRBV18, the J gene TRBJ1-6; D is unclear. Germline values: CDR1 KGHSH, CDR2 LQKENI. The CDR3 sequence is 18 residues long. The V and J ends lost 1 base and 5 bases respectively, with 18 bases between them. The DNA of the CDR3 is TGTGCCAGCTCACCACTTCGGCCTGCGCCGGCTAATAATTCACCCCTCCACTTT. Translating it yields CASSPLRPAPANNSPLHF.

This CDR3 is CASRSRQLTNEKLFF. For the CDR3, the DNA is TGTGCCAGCAGATCTCGACAGCTAACTAATGAAAAACTGTTTTTT. The chain employs TRBV2 and TRBJ1-4; D possibly corresponds to TRBD1 (5 bases). The CDR3 sequence is 15 residues long. The germline V and J ends were trimmed by 6 bases and 1 base, with 12 bases remaining between them. Germline V gene data show CDR1 as SNHLY and CDR2 as FYNNEI.

This clone has only a few counts. This rearrangement joins TRBV10-3 to TRBJ2-7; D may correspond to TRBD1 or TRBD2 (5 bases each). V dropped 6 bases and J dropped 5 bases, with 17 bases sitting between them. The CDR3 has 14 residues. The V gene's germline CDR1 is ENHRY and CDR2 SYGVKD. CDR3 DNA sequence: TGTGCCATCAGGACCGGGGCTGCTTCCGACGAGCAGTACTTC. Amino acids: CAIRTGAASDEQYF.

The chain has TRBV29-1 and TRBJ1-1; TRBD1 is a possible D gene (5 bases). Between the trimmed V and J ends, which lost 3 bases and 8 bases, there was a span of 16 bases. The CDR3 loop spans 13 amino acids. Per the germline V gene, CDR1 is SQVTM and CDR2 is ANQGSEA. This CDR3 is CSVERRRGSEAFF. In DNA, the CDR3 is TGCAGCGTTGAGCGAAGGCGGGGCAGCGAAGCTTTCTTT.

The V and J genes are TRBV3-1 (or the pseudogene TRBV3-2) and TRBJ2-1, with 8 bases matching TRBD2. The CDR3 contains 17 residues. Germline V gene data show CDR1 as LGHDT and CDR2 as YNNKEL (reference sequence). The V gene end was trimmed by 1 base and the J gene end by 0 bases; junction bases not matched to a gene: 5. CDR3: CASSQVSGGLSYNEQFF. As DNA, the CDR3 is TGTGCCAGCAGCCAAGTTTCGGGGGGGCTCTCCTACAATGAGCAGTTCTTC.

The chain employs TRBV7-9 and TRBJ1-6, with D perhaps matching TRBD1 (5 bases). The CDR3 consists of 14 residues. V lost 0 bases to trimming and J lost 10 bases, with 10 bases between them. In germline, CDR1 is SEHNR, CDR2 FQNEAQ (reference sequence). CDR3 residues: CASSLAGEGSPLHF. CDR3 coding DNA: TGTGCCAGCAGCTTAGCAGGGGAGGGGTCACCCCTCCACTTT.

This chain links TRBV25-1 with TRBJ2-7, with 10 bases matching TRBD1. The CDR3 runs 17 residues. Germline V gives CDR1 MGHDK, CDR2 SYGVNS. Losses at the gene ends were 1 base for V and 3 bases for J; bases not matched to a gene: 9. Here the CDR3 DNA reads TGTGCCAGCAGTGAATTGGGACAGGGGCGCGGTATCTACGAGCAGTACTTC. Residues: CASSELGQGRGIYEQYF.